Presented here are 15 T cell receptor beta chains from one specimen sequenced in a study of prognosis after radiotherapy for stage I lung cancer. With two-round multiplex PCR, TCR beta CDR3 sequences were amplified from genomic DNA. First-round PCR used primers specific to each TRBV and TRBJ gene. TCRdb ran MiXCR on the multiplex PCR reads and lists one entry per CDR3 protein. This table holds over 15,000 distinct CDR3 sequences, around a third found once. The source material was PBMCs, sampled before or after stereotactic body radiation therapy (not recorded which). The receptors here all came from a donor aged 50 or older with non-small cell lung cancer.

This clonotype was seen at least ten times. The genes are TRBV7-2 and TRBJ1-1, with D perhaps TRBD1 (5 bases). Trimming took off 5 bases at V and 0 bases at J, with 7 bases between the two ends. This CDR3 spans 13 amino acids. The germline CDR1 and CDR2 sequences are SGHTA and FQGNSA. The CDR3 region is CASSQGVNTEAFF. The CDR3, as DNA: TGTGCCAGCAGCCAAGGGGTGAACACTGAAGCTTTCTTT.

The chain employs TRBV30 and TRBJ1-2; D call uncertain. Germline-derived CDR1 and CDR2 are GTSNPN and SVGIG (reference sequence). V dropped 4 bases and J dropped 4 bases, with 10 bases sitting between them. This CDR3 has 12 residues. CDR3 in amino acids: CAWTAGIYGYTF. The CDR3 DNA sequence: TGTGCCTGGACGGCCGGAATCTATGGCTACACCTTC.

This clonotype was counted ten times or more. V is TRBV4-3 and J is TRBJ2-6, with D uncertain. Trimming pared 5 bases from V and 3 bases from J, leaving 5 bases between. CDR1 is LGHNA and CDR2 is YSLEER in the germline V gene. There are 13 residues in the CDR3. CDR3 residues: CASSDLGANVLTF. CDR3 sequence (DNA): TGCGCCAGCAGCGATCTTGGGGCCAACGTCCTGACTTTC.

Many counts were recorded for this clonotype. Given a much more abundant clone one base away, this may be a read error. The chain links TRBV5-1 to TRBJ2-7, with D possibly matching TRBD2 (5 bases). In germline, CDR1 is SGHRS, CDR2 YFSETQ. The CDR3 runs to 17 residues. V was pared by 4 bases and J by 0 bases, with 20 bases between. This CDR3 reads CASSPGYGRPNSYEQYF. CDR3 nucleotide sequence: TGCGCCAGCAGCCCGGGATACGGACGGCCTAACTCCTACGAGCAGTACTTC. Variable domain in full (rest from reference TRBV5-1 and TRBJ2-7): KAGVTQTPRYLIKTRGQQVTLSCSPISGHRSVSWYQQTPGQGLQFLFEYFSETQRNKGNFPGRFSGRQFSNSRSEMNVSTLELGDSALYLCASSPGYGRPNSYEQYFGPGTRLTVT.

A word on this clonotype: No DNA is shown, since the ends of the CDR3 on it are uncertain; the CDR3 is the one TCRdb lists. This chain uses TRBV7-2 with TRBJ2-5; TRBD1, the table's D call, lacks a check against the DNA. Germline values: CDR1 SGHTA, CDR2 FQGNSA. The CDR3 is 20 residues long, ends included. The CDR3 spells CASSFYICSASQQGAQTQYF.

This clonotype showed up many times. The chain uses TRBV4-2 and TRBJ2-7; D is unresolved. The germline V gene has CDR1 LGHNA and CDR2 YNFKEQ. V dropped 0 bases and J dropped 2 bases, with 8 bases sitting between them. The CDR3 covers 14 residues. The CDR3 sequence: CASSQDAGPYEQYF. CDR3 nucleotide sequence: TGTGCCAGCAGCCAAGACGCCGGACCCTACGAGCAGTACTTC.

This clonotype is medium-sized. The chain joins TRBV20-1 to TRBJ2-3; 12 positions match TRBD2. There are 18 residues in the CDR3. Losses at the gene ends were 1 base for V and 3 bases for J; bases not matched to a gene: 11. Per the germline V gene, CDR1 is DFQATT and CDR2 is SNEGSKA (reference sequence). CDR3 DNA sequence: TGCAGTGCTAGAGTGGAGACTAGCGGGAGTAGGAGAACAGATACGCAGTATTTT. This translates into CSARVETSGSRRTDTQYF.

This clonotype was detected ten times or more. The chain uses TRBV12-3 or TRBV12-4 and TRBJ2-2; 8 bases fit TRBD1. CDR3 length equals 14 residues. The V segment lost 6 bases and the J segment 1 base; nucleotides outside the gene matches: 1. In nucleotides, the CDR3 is TGTGCCAGCAGCGGGACAGGGAACACCGGGGAGCTGTTTTTT. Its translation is CASSGTGNTGELFF.

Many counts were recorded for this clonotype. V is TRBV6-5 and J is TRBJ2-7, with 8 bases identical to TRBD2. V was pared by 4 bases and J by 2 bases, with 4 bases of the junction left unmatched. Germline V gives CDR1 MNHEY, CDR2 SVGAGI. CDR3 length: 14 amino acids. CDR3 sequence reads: CASSSGLATYEQYF. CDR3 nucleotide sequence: TGTGCCAGCAGTTCCGGACTAGCAACCTACGAGCAGTACTTC.

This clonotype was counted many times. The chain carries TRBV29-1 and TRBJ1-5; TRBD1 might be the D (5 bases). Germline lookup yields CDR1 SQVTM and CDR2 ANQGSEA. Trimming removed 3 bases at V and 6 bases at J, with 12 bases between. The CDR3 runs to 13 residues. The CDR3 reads CSVDGGGGQPQHF. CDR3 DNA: TGCAGCGTTGACGGGGGGGGTGGTCAGCCCCAGCATTTT.

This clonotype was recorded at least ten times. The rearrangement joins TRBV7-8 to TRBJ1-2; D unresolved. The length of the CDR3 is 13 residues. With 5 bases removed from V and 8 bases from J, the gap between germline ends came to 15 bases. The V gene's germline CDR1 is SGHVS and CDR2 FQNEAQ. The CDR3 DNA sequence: TGTGCCAGCAGCCGCTATTTGGAGGGCGGCTACACCTTC. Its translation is CASSRYLEGGYTF.

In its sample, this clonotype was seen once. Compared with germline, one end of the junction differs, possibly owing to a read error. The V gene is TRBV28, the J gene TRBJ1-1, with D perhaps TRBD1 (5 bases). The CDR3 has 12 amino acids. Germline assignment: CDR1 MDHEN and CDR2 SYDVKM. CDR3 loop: CDSSPTGTEALF. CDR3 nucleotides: TGTGACAGCAGTCCAACAGGCACTGAAGCTTTATTT.

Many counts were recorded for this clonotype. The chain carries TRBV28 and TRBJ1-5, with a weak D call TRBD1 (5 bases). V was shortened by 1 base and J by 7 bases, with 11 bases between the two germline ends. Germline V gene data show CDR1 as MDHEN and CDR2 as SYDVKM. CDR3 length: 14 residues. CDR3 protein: CASSLFREGQPQHF. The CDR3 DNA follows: TGTGCCAGCAGTTTATTCAGGGAGGGGCAGCCCCAGCATTTT.

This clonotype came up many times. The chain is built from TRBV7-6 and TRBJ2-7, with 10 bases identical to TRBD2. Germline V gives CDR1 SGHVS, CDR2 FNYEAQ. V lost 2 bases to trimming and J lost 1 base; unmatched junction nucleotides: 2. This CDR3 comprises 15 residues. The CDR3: CASSLSSGRSYEQYF. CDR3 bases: TGTGCCAGCAGCTTATCTAGCGGGAGATCCTACGAGCAGTACTTC.

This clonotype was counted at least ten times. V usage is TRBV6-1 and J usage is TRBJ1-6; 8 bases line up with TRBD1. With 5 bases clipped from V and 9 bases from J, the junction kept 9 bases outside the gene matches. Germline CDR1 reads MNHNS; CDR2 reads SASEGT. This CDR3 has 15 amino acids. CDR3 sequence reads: CASSKTGQGSSPLHF. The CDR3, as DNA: TGTGCCAGCAGTAAGACAGGACAGGGAAGTTCACCCCTCCACTTT.